These 20 T cell receptor beta chains were all obtained from the same sample, sequenced in a study of T cell responses to AZD1222 COVID-19 vaccine. Profiled with immunoSEQ multiplex PCR; TCRdb holds only in-frame clones, not every one. Among 90,000 to 150,000 clones listed, about 90% were seen once. The source material was peripheral blood, sampled 28 days after the second AZD1222 dose. These receptors all stem from an adult who received the AZD1222 COVID-19 vaccine.

This chain connects TRBV3-1 (or the pseudogene TRBV3-2) to TRBJ2-2; D perhaps matches TRBD1 (5 bases). The V end lost 4 bases, the J end lost 5 bases, and 14 bases lay between the germline ends. In germline, CDR1 is LGHDT, CDR2 YNNKEL (reference sequence). This CDR3 has 15 amino acids. The CDR3 DNA reads TGTGCCAGCAGCCTTGGCAGGGTACCTACCGGGGAGCTGTTTTTT. Translating it yields CASSLGRVPTGELFF.

V is TRBV19 and J is TRBJ2-1, with 7 bases lining up with TRBD2. V trimming: 1 base; J trimming: 8 bases; junction bases outside the gene matches: 5. The CDR3 extends over 14 amino acids. Per the germline V gene, CDR1 is LNHDA and CDR2 is SQIVND (reference sequence). Here the CDR3 DNA reads TGTGCCAGTAGTATAGCGGGAGGCAGGGATGAGCAGTTCTTC. This gives the protein CASSIAGGRDEQFF.

Of note for this clone: This CDR3 is also generated by other DNA sequences in the sample. The chain couples TRBV3-1 (or the pseudogene TRBV3-2) to TRBJ1-3; no reliable D call. The CDR3 spans 13 residues. CDR1 is LGHDT and CDR2 is YNNKEL in the germline V gene (reference sequence). The V end was cut by 1 base, the J end by 2 bases, with 3 bases between. Here the CDR3 reads CASSQVPGNTIYF. CDR3 bases: TGTGCCAGCAGCCAAGTTCCTGGAAACACCATATATTTT.

This rearrangement joins TRBV6-1 to TRBJ1-6; D remains unclear. Trimming took off 1 base at V and 6 bases at J, with 7 bases between the two ends. Germline loops: CDR1 MNHNS, CDR2 SASEGT. CDR3 length: 14 residues. For the CDR3, the DNA is TGTGCCAGCAGTGAAGTAGTATCTAATTCACCCCTCCACTTT. Translation gives CASSEVVSNSPLHF.

The V call is TRBV10-3, the J call TRBJ1-2; D is unclear. The CDR3 runs 15 residues. Germline V gene sequence: CDR1 ENHRY, CDR2 SYGVKD. Trimming removed 6 bases from V and 6 bases from J, with 20 bases in between. CDR3 in DNA: TGTGCCATCAGCCTAAAGGCCGAAGGTCCGAATGGCTACACCTTC. Translated: CAISLKAEGPNGYTF.

The genes are TRBV19 and TRBJ2-2; D may correspond to TRBD1 or TRBD2 (5 bases each). CDR3 length equals 14 residues. Trimming left V 6 bases short and J 7 bases short, with 15 bases between. Germline V gives CDR1 LNHDA, CDR2 SQIVND (reference sequence). CDR3 residues: CASSPEGSGGELFF. The CDR3 bases are TGTGCCAGTAGCCCCGAGGGGTCCGGCGGGGAGCTGTTTTTT.

This CDR3 reads CASSLRSGAYEQYF. In DNA, the CDR3 is TGTGCCAGCAGTTTACGTAGCGGGGCCTACGAGCAGTACTTC. V is TRBV28 and J is TRBJ2-7, with 8 bases fitting TRBD2. In germline, CDR1 is MDHEN, CDR2 SYDVKM. This CDR3 spans 14 amino acids. Trimming at V came to 2 bases and at J to 2 bases, leaving 2 bases not matched to a gene.

This sequence joins TRBV6-1 and TRBJ2-1; the match to TRBD1 covers 7 bases. The length of the CDR3 is 15 residues. CDR1 and CDR2 from the germline V gene are MNHNS and SASEGT. V gave up 2 bases and J gave up 1 base; unmatched junction bases: 2. The CDR3: CASSEPGQSYNEQFF. For the CDR3, the DNA is TGTGCCAGCAGTGAACCGGGACAGTCCTACAATGAGCAGTTCTTC.

V usage is TRBV28 and J usage is TRBJ2-5; TRBD1 matches 11 bases. Germline lookup yields CDR1 MDHEN and CDR2 SYDVKM. The CDR3 is made up of 16 amino acids. V dropped 5 bases and J dropped 4; count of bases not matched to a gene: 9. The CDR3 is CASSQRGQGGRETQYF. The DNA for the CDR3 is TGTGCCAGCAGTCAAAGGGGACAGGGGGGGAGAGAGACCCAGTACTTC.

The genes are TRBV29-1 and TRBJ2-7; either TRBD1 or TRBD2 may fit D (5 bases each). Between the trimmed V and J ends, which lost 7 bases and 3 bases, there was a span of 10 bases. There are 11 residues in the CDR3. The germline CDR1 and CDR2 sequences are SQVTM and ANQGSEA. CDR3 nucleotide sequence: TGCAGCGCCGGGGCCAACTACGAGCAGTACTTC. This codes for CSAGANYEQYF.

The chain employs TRBV7-2 and TRBJ1-6; possibly TRBD1 for D (5 bases). The V end lost 10 bases, the J end lost 9 bases, and 16 bases lay between the germline ends. The CDR3 covers 13 residues. Germline assignment: CDR1 SGHTA and CDR2 FQGNSA. The CDR3 spells CATSLGGGSPLHF. The CDR3 DNA reads TGTGCCACCTCTCTGGGGGGTGGTTCACCCCTCCACTTT.

The rearrangement links TRBV25-1 to TRBJ2-5, with TRBD2 as a possible D gene (5 bases). This CDR3 has 15 residues. Per germline, CDR1 MGHDK and CDR2 SYGVNS. V lost 1 base and J lost 2, with 11 bases in between. This chain's CDR3 is CASSESRDPQETQYF. The CDR3 coding sequence is TGTGCCAGCAGTGAATCTCGGGATCCGCAAGAGACCCAGTACTTC.

The chain recombines TRBV25-1 with TRBJ2-7; D possibly corresponds to TRBD1 (6 bases). The CDR3 has 15 residues. The V and J ends lost 2 bases and 2 bases respectively, with 13 bases between them. Germline V gene data show CDR1 as MGHDK and CDR2 as SYGVNS. The CDR3 bases are TGTGCCAGCAGTGAAGGACAGATCTCACCCTACGAGCAGTACTTC. Amino acids: CASSEGQISPYEQYF.

The chain recombines TRBV5-1 with TRBJ2-5, with 8 bases lining up with TRBD1. Per germline, CDR1 SGHRS and CDR2 YFSETQ. The CDR3 covers 15 residues. V dropped 3 bases and J dropped 6; count of bases not matched to a gene: 10. CDR3 DNA: TGCGCCAGCAGCTCGACAGGGGCGCTCGGGAAGACCCAGTACTTC. Its translation: CASSSTGALGKTQYF.

The chain links TRBV29-1 to TRBJ2-3, with a weak D call TRBD2 (5 bases). The germline V gene has CDR1 SQVTM and CDR2 ANQGSEA. The V gene lost 4 bases and the J gene lost 6 bases, with 20 bases spanning the gap. The CDR3 totals 15 residues. For the CDR3, the DNA is TGCAGCGTTGGGGTCCGGGAATTTGGATATGATACGCAGTATTTT. Its protein is CSVGVREFGYDTQYF.

This chain joins TRBV6-6 and TRBJ2-1; D possibly corresponds to TRBD1 (6 bases). The CDR3 loop spans 16 amino acids. Per germline, CDR1 MNHNY and CDR2 SVGAGI (reference sequence). The V end was cut by 6 bases, the J end by 6 bases, with 21 bases between. The CDR3 here is CASSKAVGASRNEQFF. In nucleotides, the CDR3 is TGTGCCAGCAGCAAAGCTGTGGGGGCGTCACGCAATGAGCAGTTCTTC.

This sequence joins TRBV7-2 and TRBJ1-4; no definite D call. The germline V and J ends were trimmed by 1 base and 2 bases, with 11 bases remaining between them. Germline V lookup: CDR1 SGHTA, CDR2 FQGNSA. This CDR3 has 16 amino acids. CDR3: CASSLVSGRTNEKLFF. For the CDR3, the DNA is TGTGCCAGCAGCTTAGTTTCCGGGCGGACTAATGAAAAACTGTTTTTT.

The V and J genes are TRBV29-1 and TRBJ1-2, with 8 bases matching TRBD1. The CDR3 contains 12 residues. With 4 bases clipped from V and 8 bases from J, the junction kept 6 bases outside the gene matches. Germline CDR1 reads SQVTM; CDR2 reads ANQGSEA. CDR3 bases: TGCAGCGTTGCCGGACAGGGAGGCGGCTACACCTTC. Translation gives CSVAGQGGGYTF.

The genes are TRBV18 and TRBJ2-2; 8 bases are a match to TRBD2. Trimming took 3 bases from V and 1 from J; bases not matched to a gene: 13. Germline V gives CDR1 KGHSH, CDR2 LQKENI. This CDR3 is built from 19 residues. CDR3 nucleotides: TGTGCCAGCTCACCCCCAGCGGGGGAACCCAGGGTGAACACCGGGGAGCTGTTTTTT. Protein: CASSPPAGEPRVNTGELFF.

V gene TRBV10-2 combines with J gene TRBJ1-5; D is undetermined. Trimming took 2 bases from V and 0 from J, leaving 5 bases between them. This CDR3 spans 14 amino acids. The germline CDR1 and CDR2 sequences are WSHSY and SAAADI. Written as DNA, the CDR3 is TGCGCCAGCAGTGAGAGGGATAGCAATCAGCCCCAGCATTTT. This gives the protein CASSERDSNQPQHF.